This T cell receptor beta chain stems from a study of blood T cell repertoires in COVID-19. CDR1 is SNHLY, CDR2 FYNNEI, per germline. Trimming at V came to 6 bases and at J to 7 bases, leaving 8 bases not matched to a gene. This CDR3 has 14 residues. In the authors' methods: Amplification of reference gene primers was used by the study to estimate nucleated cell counts. Repertoires were generated with immunoSEQ multiplex PCR, while TCRdb's copy carries only in-frame clones and drops some. V, J and clone size are taken as reported in that table, and D and trimming were inferred from the DNA itself. Of about 240,000 clones listed, roughly 83% were seen once; the top ten hold roughly 12%.

The receptor was isolated from an elderly man with acute or convalescent COVID-19. The chain recombines TRBV2 with TRBJ2-5; TRBD1 agrees at 10 bases. Material for sequencing was peripheral blood. The CDR3 sequence: CASSAGTGARTQYF. The CDR3 DNA follows: TGTGCCAGCAGCGCCGGGACAGGGGCCAGGACCCAGTACTTC.